Below, 29 T cell receptor beta chains from the same sample are listed, as sequenced in a study of lymphopenia after photon versus proton radiotherapy. Profiling relied on immunoSEQ multiplex PCR, and the TCRdb table lists in-frame clones only, not all of them. The table has about 45,000 clones, 85% seen once. The sample consisted of peripheral blood, taken from a patient treated with photon-based radiotherapy. Receptors were obtained from a middle-aged man with gastric cancer.

The chain employs TRBV29-1 and TRBJ2-2, with 8 bases fitting TRBD2. CDR1 is SQVTM and CDR2 is ANQGSEA in the germline V gene. The CDR3 sequence is 13 residues long. Unmatched junction bases numbered 3, after V lost 4 bases and J lost 5 bases. The CDR3 bases are TGCAGCGTTGTTACGGGAGGGACCGGGGAGCTGTTTTTT. This translates into CSVVTGGTGELFF.

This sequence joins TRBV28 and TRBJ1-2; perhaps TRBD1 as D (5 bases). Germline values: CDR1 MDHEN, CDR2 SYDVKM. V shed 6 bases and J shed 3 bases, with 14 bases lying between them. This CDR3 has 14 residues. The CDR3 loop is CASRTPSGHYGYTF. For the CDR3, the DNA is TGTGCCAGCAGGACCCCCTCAGGGCACTATGGCTACACCTTC.

The genes are TRBV6-4 and TRBJ2-1; possibly TRBD1 or TRBD2 for D (7 bases each). Trimming took off 3 bases at V and 3 bases at J, with 15 bases between the two ends. Germline lookup yields CDR1 MRHNA and CDR2 SNTAGT. This CDR3 has 16 amino acids. Here the CDR3 DNA reads TGTGCCAGCAGTGAAGGGAGGGGGACAGTCTACAATGAGCAGTTCTTC. Amino acid sequence: CASSEGRGTVYNEQFF.

The rearrangement uses TRBV10-2 and TRBJ2-1; 8 nucleotides agree with TRBD1. From germline, CDR1 is WSHSY and CDR2 SAAADI. The CDR3 is 13 amino acids. The ends lost 6 bases at V and 7 bases at J; junction bases unmatched: 5. The CDR3 loop is CASRDRAGNEQFF. As DNA, the CDR3 is TGCGCCAGCAGGGACAGGGCTGGAAATGAGCAGTTCTTC.

This chain connects TRBV6-4 to TRBJ2-3; D might be TRBD2 (5 bases). V lost 8 bases and J 11 bases, leaving 17 bases between the germline ends. CDR1 and CDR2 (germline): MRHNA, SNTAGT. CDR3 size: 12 residues. The CDR3 is CASDGLRGRQYF. In DNA, the CDR3 is TGTGCCAGCGATGGACTCAGAGGGCGGCAGTATTTT.

The rearrangement uses TRBV12-2 and TRBJ1-1; TRBD1 is taken as the D call from the table, unchecked against the DNA. TRBV12-2 is assigned pseudogene status. The CDR3 is 16 amino acids. The CDR3 is CASRLPGQGLNTEAFF. CDR3 in DNA: TGTGCAAGTCGCTTACCCGGACAGGGGTTGAACACTGAAGCTTTCTTT.

The rearrangement uses TRBV4-2 and TRBJ2-7, with D perhaps TRBD1 or TRBD2 (5 bases each). The V gene's germline CDR1 is LGHNA and CDR2 YNFKEQ. With 4 bases removed from V and 5 bases from J, the gap between germline ends came to 24 bases. The CDR3 runs to 17 residues. The CDR3: CASSRQRAGTGYHEQYF. CDR3 bases: TGTGCCAGCAGCCGACAAAGAGCAGGGACGGGTTACCACGAGCAGTACTTC.

This clone was found once. V usage is TRBV6-5 and J usage is TRBJ1-6; TRBD1 is a possible D gene (6 bases). The germline gives CDR1 MNHEY, CDR2 SVGAGI. CDR3 size: 16 residues. Deletions cut 2 bases from V and 8 bases from J, with 16 bases between. The CDR3 reads CASSYTPQGWDSPLHF. The CDR3 nucleotides read TGTGCCAGCAGTTACACCCCACAGGGTTGGGATTCACCCCTCCACTTT.

The genes are TRBV7-6 and TRBJ2-5; 7 bases are a match to TRBD2. The CDR3 has 14 residues. V lost 1 base and J lost 14; bases outside the gene matches: 13. The germline gives CDR1 SGHVS, CDR2 FNYEAQ. In DNA form, the CDR3 reads TGTGCCAGCAGCTTAGGGGCCCAGAGCGGGGACTCTTACTTC. Protein product: CASSLGAQSGDSYF. Together with reference TRBV7-6 and TRBJ2-5, the CDR3 gives the full variable domain: GAGVSQSPRYKVTKRGQDVALRCDPISGHVSLYWYRQALGQGPEFLTYFNYEAQQDKSGLPNDRFSAERPEGSISTLTIQRTEQRDSAMYRCASSLGAQSGDSYFGPGTRLLVL.

V is TRBV11-3 and J is TRBJ2-7; 8 bases are a match to TRBD1. CDR1 is SGHNT and CDR2 is YENEEA in the germline V gene. V lost 5 bases to trimming and J lost 6 bases; unmatched junction nucleotides: 9. This CDR3 has 14 amino acids. The CDR3 DNA reads TGTGCCAGCAGCCACCGTGCAGGGGGCAGCGAGCAGTACTTC. This translates into CASSHRAGGSEQYF.

The chain carries TRBV9 and TRBJ1-4; no definite D call. CDR1 is SGDLS and CDR2 is YYNGEE in the germline V gene. Trimming took 1 base from V and 5 from J, leaving 9 bases between them. CDR3 length: 14 amino acids. In DNA form, the CDR3 reads TGTGCCAGCAGCGTAAGGTGGGGAAATGAAAAACTGTTTTTT. Its translation is CASSVRWGNEKLFF.

The J gene is TRBJ2-3, the V gene TRBV9, with TRBD1 matching 9 bases. With V trimmed by 0 bases and J by 0 bases, 5 bases remained unmatched. This CDR3 region has 17 residues. Germline V gene data show CDR1 as SGDLS and CDR2 as YYNGEE. The CDR3 DNA reads as TGTGCCAGCAGCGTAGAGGGACAGGGATGGAGCACAGATACGCAGTATTTT. This gives the protein CASSVEGQGWSTDTQYF.

This clone was detected once. The genes are TRBV5-1 and TRBJ1-4; tentatively, D is TRBD1 (5 bases). Trimming took off 7 bases at V and 3 bases at J, with 10 bases between the two ends. CDR1 is SGHRS and CDR2 is YFSETQ in the germline V gene. CDR3 length equals 13 residues. CDR3 nucleotide sequence: TGCGCCAGCCAACAGGAGGCTAATGAAAAACTGTTTTTT. Its protein is CASQQEANEKLFF.

The chain uses TRBV5-4 and TRBJ1-2, with D maybe TRBD1 (6 bases). V lost 0 bases and J lost 2, with 8 bases in between. The CDR3 spans 14 residues. The germline CDR1 and CDR2 sequences are SGHNT and YYREEE (reference sequence). Here the CDR3 reads CASSLEGGNYGYTF. The CDR3 nucleotides read TGTGCCAGCAGCTTGGAGGGGGGGAACTATGGCTACACCTTC.

The genes are TRBV9 and TRBJ1-2; 7 nucleotides match TRBD1. This CDR3 is 12 amino acids long. Germline loops: CDR1 SGDLS, CDR2 YYNGEE. Germline trimming cut 3 bases from V and 7 bases from J; bases unmatched to any gene: 3. The CDR3 loop reads CASSATGAGYTF. In nucleotides, the CDR3 is TGTGCCAGCAGCGCAACAGGGGCTGGCTACACCTTC.

This clone was detected only a few times. The J gene is TRBJ2-7, the V gene TRBV11-2; unclear D gene. Germline CDR1 and CDR2: SGHAT and FQNNGV. Trimming pared 0 bases from V and 6 bases from J, leaving 9 bases between. The CDR3 sequence is 13 residues long. CDR3 in amino acids: CASSLERHSEQYF. CDR3 DNA sequence: TGTGCCAGCAGCTTAGAGAGACACTCCGAGCAGTACTTC.

This clone occurred a few times. The chain uses TRBV29-1 and TRBJ1-1; maybe TRBD1 (6 bases). The CDR3 totals 13 residues. Trimming left V 4 bases short and J 5 bases short, with 14 bases between. Germline V CDR1 and CDR2: SQVTM, ANQGSEA. CDR3 sequence reads: CSVVPGVETEAFF. In nucleotides, the CDR3 is TGCAGCGTTGTCCCAGGGGTAGAGACTGAAGCTTTCTTT.

The rearrangement uses TRBV5-1 and TRBJ2-3; TRBD2 agrees at 10 bases. The CDR3 loop spans 16 amino acids. In germline, CDR1 is SGHRS, CDR2 YFSETQ. V lost 3 bases and J lost 4; bases outside the gene matches: 8. In DNA, the CDR3 is TGCGCCAGCAGCTCAGTCAGCGGGGGGGCTTCAGATACGCAGTATTTT. Its protein is CASSSVSGGASDTQYF.

V is TRBV5-4 and J is TRBJ1-1, with 9 bases lining up with TRBD1. J gave up 1 base and V 4 bases, and 5 bases lay outside the gene matches. The CDR3 is 15 residues long. Germline lookup yields CDR1 SGHNT and CDR2 YYREEE (reference sequence). CDR3 in amino acids: CASSPRTGANTEAFF. CDR3 DNA: TGTGCCAGCAGCCCTCGGACAGGGGCGAACACTGAAGCTTTCTTT.

The rearrangement joins TRBV2 to TRBJ2-7; D unclear. The germline V and J ends were trimmed by 7 bases and 3 bases, with 16 bases remaining between them. The CDR3 extends over 14 amino acids. Germline loops: CDR1 SNHLY, CDR2 FYNNEI. CDR3 bases: TGTGCCAGCAACCCTTCTACTACAAACTACGAGCAGTACTTC. Encoded protein: CASNPSTTNYEQYF.

The genes are TRBV30 and TRBJ1-1; D is uncertain. Trimming left V 0 bases short and J 8 bases short, with 7 bases between. The germline V gene encodes CDR1 GTSNPN and CDR2 SVGIG (reference sequence). This CDR3 contains 11 residues. The CDR3, as DNA: TGTGCCTGGAGTGTACGTGAAGAAGCTTTCTTT. It codes for CAWSVREEAFF.

The sample holds one count of this clone. This chain uses TRBV11-2 with TRBJ2-3, with D unclear. This CDR3 contains 13 residues. Germline values: CDR1 SGHAT, CDR2 FQNNGV. The V and J ends lost 1 base and 0 bases respectively, with 2 bases between them. CDR3 protein: CASSLGSTDTQYF. CDR3 coding DNA: TGTGCCAGCAGCTTAGGCAGCACAGATACGCAGTATTTT.

The chain is built from TRBV19 and TRBJ1-2; 9 bases are a match to TRBD1. The CDR3 spans 15 residues. Germline V gene sequence: CDR1 LNHDA, CDR2 SQIVND (reference sequence). V trimming: 3 bases; J trimming: 3 bases; junction bases outside the gene matches: 5. Here the CDR3 reads CASSMGTGLYYGYTF. The CDR3 DNA is TGTGCCAGTAGTATGGGGACAGGGTTGTACTATGGCTACACCTTC.

The V gene is TRBV6-1, the J gene TRBJ1-4, with D unresolved. Per the germline V gene, CDR1 is MNHNS and CDR2 is SASEGT. V shed 4 bases and J shed 12 bases, with 18 bases lying between them. The CDR3 totals 14 residues. CDR3 amino acids: CASSGDDPKEELFF. DNA of the CDR3: TGTGCCAGCAGTGGGGATGACCCGAAGGAGGAACTGTTTTTT.

A single count supports this clone. This rearrangement joins TRBV18 to TRBJ1-2; D possibly corresponds to TRBD1 (5 bases). Germline V gives CDR1 KGHSH, CDR2 LQKENI. The CDR3 consists of 13 residues. Trimming stripped 4 bases from V and 8 bases from J, with 14 bases between. CDR3 sequence (DNA): TGTGCCAGCTCACTCTACCAGGGTGGCGGCTACACCTTC. Translating it yields CASSLYQGGGYTF.

Details on this clone: The sample holds other DNA sequences that translate to the same CDR3. This chain joins TRBV7-3 and TRBJ1-2; TRBD1 is a possible D gene (5 bases). Per germline, CDR1 SGHTA and CDR2 FQGTGA. The CDR3 length is 14 residues. V lost 5 bases and J lost 4, with 14 bases in between. The CDR3 DNA is TGTGCCAGCAGCCCCACTGGGGGAGGCTATGGCTACACCTTC. This codes for CASSPTGGGYGYTF.

This rearrangement joins TRBV5-1 to TRBJ1-4; D is possibly TRBD1 (6 bases). Germline assignment: CDR1 SGHRS and CDR2 YFSETQ. V was cut by 6 bases and J by 5 bases, with 11 bases left in between. The CDR3 length is 13 residues. As DNA, the CDR3 is TGCGCCAGCAACCGAGGGGGGAATGAAAAACTGTTTTTT. Translation: CASNRGGNEKLFF.

J is TRBJ1-6 and V is TRBV19; D perhaps matches TRBD1 (5 bases). V shed 7 bases and J shed 0 bases, with 16 bases lying between them. The CDR3 has 17 residues. Germline loops: CDR1 LNHDA, CDR2 SQIVND (reference sequence). The CDR3 reads CASKTGQDNSYNSPLHF. CDR3 bases: TGTGCCAGTAAGACCGGGCAGGACAACTCCTATAATTCACCCCTCCACTTT.

This clone was found once. The rearrangement joins TRBV27 to TRBJ2-7; D might be TRBD2 (6 bases). Looked up from germline, CDR1 is MNHEY and CDR2 is SMNVEV (reference sequence). Deletions cut 5 bases from V and 4 bases from J, with 18 bases between. The CDR3 contains 15 residues. The CDR3 is CASSPRWRELYEQYF. CDR3 DNA sequence: TGTGCCAGCAGTCCCCGTTGGAGGGAGTTGTACGAGCAGTACTTC.